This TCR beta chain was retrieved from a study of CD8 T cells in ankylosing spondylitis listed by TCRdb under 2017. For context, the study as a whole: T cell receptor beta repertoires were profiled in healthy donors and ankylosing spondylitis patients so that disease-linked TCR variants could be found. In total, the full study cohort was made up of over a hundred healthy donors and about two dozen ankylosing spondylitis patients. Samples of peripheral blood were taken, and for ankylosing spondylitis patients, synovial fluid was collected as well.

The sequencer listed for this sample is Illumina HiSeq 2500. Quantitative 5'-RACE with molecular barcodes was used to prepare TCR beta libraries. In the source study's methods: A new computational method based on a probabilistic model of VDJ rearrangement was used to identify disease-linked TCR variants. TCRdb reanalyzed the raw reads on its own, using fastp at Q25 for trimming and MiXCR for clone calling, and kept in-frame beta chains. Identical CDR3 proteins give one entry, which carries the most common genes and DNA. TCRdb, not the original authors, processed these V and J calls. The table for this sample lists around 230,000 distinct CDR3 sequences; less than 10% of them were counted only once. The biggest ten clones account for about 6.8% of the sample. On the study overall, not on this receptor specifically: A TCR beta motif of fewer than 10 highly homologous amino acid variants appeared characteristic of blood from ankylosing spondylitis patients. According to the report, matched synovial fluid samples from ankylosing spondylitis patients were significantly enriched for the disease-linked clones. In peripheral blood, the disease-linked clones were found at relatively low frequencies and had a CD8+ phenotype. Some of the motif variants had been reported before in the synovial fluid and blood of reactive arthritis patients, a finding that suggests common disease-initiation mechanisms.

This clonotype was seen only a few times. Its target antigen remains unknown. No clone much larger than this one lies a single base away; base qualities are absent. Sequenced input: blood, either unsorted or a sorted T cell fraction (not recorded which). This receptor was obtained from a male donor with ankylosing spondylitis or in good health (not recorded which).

The DNA reads TGTGCCAGCAGCCCCCCCCAGGGGAACACTGAAGCTTTCTTT. It translates as CASSPPQGNTEAFF. The V gene is TRBV7-8 and the J gene is TRBJ1-1; TRBD1 is a possible D gene, resting on 5 matching bases. Between the V and J ends, shortened by 5 bases and 1 base respectively, the junction contains 11 bases. The CDR3 goes from the cysteine to the phenylalanine over 14 residues. Of the read, only the CDR3 DNA is kept; its 42 bases are in frame from base 1. The germline V gene yields SGHVS for CDR1 and FQNEAQ for CDR2.